Listed here are 10 T cell receptor beta chains from one sample, sequenced in a study of identical twins (dated by TCRdb to 2016 to 2018). Library prep was done by 5' RACE. The instrument was an Illumina HiSeq 2000. Clones were called with MiXCR by TCRdb after fastp trimmed the public reads at Q25, and only in-frame beta chains were retained. Rows with a matching CDR3 protein are joined into one entry that keeps the most common DNA and genes. In all, the sample holds about 700,000 distinct CDR3 sequences, and 8.6% of those were seen once. 0.98% of the sample is in the top ten clones. These data were likewise used in another study, on yellow fever vaccine responses in identical twins.

Input material: PBMCs. The source of these receptors is a woman between 18 and 29 years old in good health.

This clonotype was observed a few times. The CDR3 coding sequence is TGTGCCAGCAGTTTAGTTTTTTCTCTCAAGGGCTACACCTTC. Translating it yields CASSLVFSLKGYTF. The chain combines TRBV12-3 or TRBV12-4 with TRBJ1-2; no clear D gene. The CDR3 totals 14 residues. V was trimmed by 1 base and J by 8 bases, leaving 14 bases between them.

A few counts support this clonotype. The chain carries TRBV7-2 and TRBJ2-7; no definite D call. CDR3 size: 12 residues. Trimming left V 4 bases short and J 2 bases short, with 6 bases between. Germline V gene sequence: CDR1 SGHTA, CDR2 FQGNSA. The CDR3 DNA follows: TGTGCCAGCAGCTCCTTTACCTACGAGCAGTACTTC. Translated, it gives CASSSFTYEQYF. The entire variable domain, with the rest obtained from reference TRBV7-2 and TRBJ2-7, is as follows: GAGVSQSPSNKVTEKGKDVELRCDPISGHTALYWYRQSLGQGLEFLIYFQGNSAPDKSGLPSDRFSAERTGGSVSTLTIQRTQQEDSAVYLCASSSFTYEQYFGPGTRLTVT.

This clonotype was detected only a few times. The chain couples TRBV29-1 to TRBJ2-1, with D possibly TRBD1 on 5 matching bases. This CDR3 region has 13 residues. The germline V gene encodes CDR1 SQVTM and CDR2 ANQGSEA. V was clipped by 4 bases and J by 3 bases, with 10 bases between them. The CDR3 coding sequence is TGCAGCGTTGGGCCAGGGAACTACAATGAGCAGTTCTTC. It yields the protein CSVGPGNYNEQFF.

At least ten counts were recorded for this clonotype. This sequence joins TRBV29-1 and TRBJ1-3, with TRBD1 matching 7 bases. The germline gives CDR1 SQVTM, CDR2 ANQGSEA. The V segment lost 2 bases and the J segment 3 bases; nucleotides outside the gene matches: 7. The CDR3 sequence is 15 residues long. The CDR3 region is CSVEKKGAGGNTIYF. Here the CDR3 DNA reads TGCAGCGTTGAAAAGAAGGGGGCAGGTGGAAACACCATATATTTT.

V gene TRBV29-1 combines with J gene TRBJ2-1, with 14 bases that match TRBD2. Germline CDR1 reads SQVTM; CDR2 reads ANQGSEA. Trimming removed 4 bases from V and 0 bases from J; junction bases left unmatched: 2. CDR3 length: 16 residues. CDR3 loop: CSVVGTSGSSYNEQFF. CDR3 DNA: TGCAGCGTTGTAGGGACTAGCGGGAGCTCCTACAATGAGCAGTTCTTC.

This chain uses TRBV5-1 with TRBJ2-5, with D hard to call. Trimming took off 4 bases at V and 7 bases at J, with 14 bases between the two ends. Germline CDR1 is SGHRS and CDR2 is YFSETQ. The CDR3 runs to 13 residues. CDR3 protein: CASSESASGTQYF. The CDR3 DNA reads TGCGCCAGCAGCGAGTCAGCTTCGGGGACCCAGTACTTC.

Ten or more counts support this clonotype. The chain has TRBV6-2 or TRBV6-3 and TRBJ2-3; D ambiguous. Trimming shortened V by 5 bases and J by 2 bases, and 17 bases separated the two germline ends. Germline CDR1 and CDR2: MNHEY and SVGEGT. This CDR3 comprises 16 residues. The CDR3 DNA sequence: TGTGCCAGCAGTAAGCCGAGATGGCGGATCACAGATACGCAGTATTTT. Amino acids: CASSKPRWRITDTQYF.

The chain has TRBV2 and TRBJ2-7, with D possibly matching TRBD2 (7 bases). V dropped 4 bases and J dropped 4 bases, with 11 bases sitting between them. This CDR3 region has 13 residues. The germline CDR1 and CDR2 sequences are SNHLY and FYNNEI. DNA of the CDR3: TGTGCCAGCAGTGGAAGGGGGGGATACGAGCAGTACTTC. Residues: CASSGRGGYEQYF. Variable domain in full (rest from reference TRBV2 and TRBJ2-7): EPEVTQTPSHQVTQMGQEVILRCVPISNHLYFYWYRQILGQKVEFLVSFYNNEISEKSEIFDDQFSVERPDGSNFTLKIRSTKLEDSAMYFCASSGRGGYEQYFGPGTRLTVT.

The chain joins TRBV27 to TRBJ2-2; D may be TRBD1 (5 bases). V shed 7 bases and J shed 7 bases, with 13 bases lying between them. Germline-derived CDR1 and CDR2 are MNHEY and SMNVEV (reference sequence). The CDR3 loop spans 13 amino acids. CDR3 in amino acids: CASKRQGYGELFF. The CDR3 nucleotides are TGTGCCAGCAAGAGGCAGGGTTACGGGGAGCTGTTTTTT.

This chain links TRBV20-1 with TRBJ2-1; TRBD2 matches 10 bases. The trim removed 3 bases at V and 9 bases at J, leaving 14 bases unmatched. The CDR3 extends over 16 amino acids. Germline V gene sequence: CDR1 DFQATT, CDR2 SNEGSKA (reference sequence). The CDR3: CSAREALAGAFSEQFF. Here the CDR3 DNA reads TGCAGTGCTAGGGAGGCTCTAGCGGGGGCCTTCTCTGAGCAGTTCTTC.